What follows describes a single TCR beta chain. The antigen is undetermined. The sample belongs to a study of T cells after yellow fever vaccination. The V segment lost 6 bases and the J segment 9 bases; nucleotides outside the gene matches: 12. Germline CDR1 and CDR2: MNHEY and SVGEGT. The CDR3 covers 14 residues. TCRdb processed the 5' RACE reads anew with MiXCR; each CDR3 protein has one entry. The data show 200,000 to 250,000 distinct CDR3 sequences, approximately 3.3% seen once. Study observations and caveats: Post-booster repertoires again held most primary-vaccination clones (about 96% CD4, roughly 88% CD8).

This chain joins TRBV6-2 or TRBV6-3 and TRBJ1-2; 8 positions match TRBD1. The sequence was collected from a man between 18 and 29 years old who received the YFV17D yellow fever vaccine. The material sequenced was CD4+ T cells sorted from PBMCs, taken 10 days after the yellow fever booster vaccination. In nucleotides, the CDR3 is TGTGCCAGCAGCCTACCGGACAGGGCAGTGCGCTACACCTTC. As protein: CASSLPDRAVRYTF.